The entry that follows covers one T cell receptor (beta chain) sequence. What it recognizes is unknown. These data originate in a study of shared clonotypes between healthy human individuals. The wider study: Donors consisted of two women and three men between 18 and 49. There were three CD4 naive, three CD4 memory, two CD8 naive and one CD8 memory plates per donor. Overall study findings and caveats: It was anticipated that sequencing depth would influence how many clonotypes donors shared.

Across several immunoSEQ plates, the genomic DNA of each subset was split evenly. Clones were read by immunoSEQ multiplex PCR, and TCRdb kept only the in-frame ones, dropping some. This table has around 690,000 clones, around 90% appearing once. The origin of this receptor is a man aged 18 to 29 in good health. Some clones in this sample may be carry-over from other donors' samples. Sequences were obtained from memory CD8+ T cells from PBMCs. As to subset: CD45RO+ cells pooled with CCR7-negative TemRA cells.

The CDR3 protein is CASSPRTDFVNEQFF. DNA of the CDR3: TGTGCCAGCAGCCCCCGGACAGATTTCGTGAATGAGCAGTTCTTC. V gene TRBV9 combines with J gene TRBJ2-1; a weak D match, TRBD1 (6 bases). The CDR3 is made up of 15 amino acids. V dropped 4 bases and J dropped 7 bases, with 18 bases sitting between them. Germline V gene lookup returns CDR1 SGDLS and CDR2 YYNGEE.